The clone carrying this T cell receptor beta chain was detected only a few times. V was clipped by 5 bases and J by 8 bases, with 15 bases between them. Germline CDR1 reads SEHNR; CDR2 reads FQNEAQ (reference sequence). The CDR3 is 13 residues long. Tumor libraries mostly used around 4.8 ug genomic DNA, two replicates each. TCRdb's copy holds only in-frame clones and misses some; the assay was immunoSEQ multiplex PCR. The sample has about 10,000 clones, around 65% seen once. Regarding time point: after neoadjuvant nivolumab, at surgical resection. Cohort: HPV-negative, locally advanced oral cavity squamous cell carcinoma patients. This sample is drawn from a study of neoadjuvant anti-PD-1 for oral cavity cancer.

V is TRBV7-9 and J is TRBJ1-1; D gene unclear. The sample consisted of tumor tissue, taken after nivolumab (anti-PD-1) treatment. This TCR derives from a person between 40 and 79 years old with oral cavity squamous cell carcinoma. CDR3 in amino acids: CASSPPAGTEAFF. DNA for the CDR3: TGTGCCAGCAGCCCTCCAGCTGGTACCGAAGCTTTCTTT. The complete variable domain, with remaining parts taken from reference TRBV7-9 and TRBJ1-1, reads DTGVSQNPRHKITKRGQNVTFRCDPISEHNRLYWYRQTLGQGPEFLTYFQNEAQLEKSRLLSDRFSAERPKGSFSTLEIQRTEQGDSAMYLCASSPPAGTEAFFGQGTRLTVV.